This TCR beta chain originates from a study of T cell changes during pregnancy in multiple sclerosis. Clones were sequenced by immunoSEQ multiplex PCR, and TCRdb holds only the in-frame ones, with some missing. In the table there are 15,000 or so clones, 80% to 90% of which are singletons. Per the germline V gene, CDR1 is SEHNR and CDR2 is FQNEAQ (reference sequence). Trimming cost V 5 bases and J 1 base; bases outside gene matches: 10. This CDR3 comprises 18 residues. This sequence originates from a female donor with multiple sclerosis, enrolled in a pregnancy study. This sample comprised CD8+ T cells from peripheral blood mononuclear cells, obtained in the first trimester of pregnancy. The chain couples TRBV7-9 to TRBJ2-6; 8 bases map to TRBD1. The CDR3 is CASSEEPRTGSGANVLTF. The CDR3 DNA is TGTGCCAGCAGCGAAGAGCCTCGGACAGGGTCTGGGGCCAACGTCCTGACTTTC.